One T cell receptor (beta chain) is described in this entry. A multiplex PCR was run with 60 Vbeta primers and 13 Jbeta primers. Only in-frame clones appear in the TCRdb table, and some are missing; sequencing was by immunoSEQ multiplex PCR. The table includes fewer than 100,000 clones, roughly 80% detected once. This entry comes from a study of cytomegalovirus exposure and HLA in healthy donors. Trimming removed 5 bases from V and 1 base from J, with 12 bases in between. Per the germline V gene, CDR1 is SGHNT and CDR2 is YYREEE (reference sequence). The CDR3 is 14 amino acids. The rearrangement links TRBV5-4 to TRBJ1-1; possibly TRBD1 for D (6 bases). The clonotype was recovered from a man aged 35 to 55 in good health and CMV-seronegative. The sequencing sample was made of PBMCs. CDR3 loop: CASSPRTENTEAFF. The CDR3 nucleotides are TGTGCCAGCAGTCCCCGGACAGAGAACACTGAAGCTTTCTTT.